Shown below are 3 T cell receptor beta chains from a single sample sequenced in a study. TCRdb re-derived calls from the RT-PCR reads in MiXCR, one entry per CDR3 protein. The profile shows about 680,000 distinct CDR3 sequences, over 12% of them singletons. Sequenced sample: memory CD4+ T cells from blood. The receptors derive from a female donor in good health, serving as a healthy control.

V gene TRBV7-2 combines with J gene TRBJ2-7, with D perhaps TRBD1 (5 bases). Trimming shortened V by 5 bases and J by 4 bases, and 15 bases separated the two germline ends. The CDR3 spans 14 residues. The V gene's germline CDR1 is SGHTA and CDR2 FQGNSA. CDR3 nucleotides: TGTGCCAGCAGCCGCCCGACAGATCTTTACGAGCAGTACTTC. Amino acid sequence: CASSRPTDLYEQYF. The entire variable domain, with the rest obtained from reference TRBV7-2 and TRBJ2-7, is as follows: GAGVSQSPSNKVTEKGKDVELRCDPISGHTALYWYRQSLGQGLEFLIYFQGNSAPDKSGLPSDRFSAERTGGSVSTLTIQRTQQEDSAVYLCASSRPTDLYEQYFGPGTRLTVT.

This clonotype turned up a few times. The DNA for the CDR3 is TGTGCCAGCCGTAGCGGCCAGACAGATACGCAGTATTTT. It is translated as CASRSGQTDTQYF. V gene TRBV2 combines with J gene TRBJ2-3; TRBD2 is a possible D gene (6 bases). Trimming stripped 8 bases from V and 3 bases from J, with 12 bases between. From germline, CDR1 is SNHLY and CDR2 FYNNEI. CDR3 length equals 13 residues.

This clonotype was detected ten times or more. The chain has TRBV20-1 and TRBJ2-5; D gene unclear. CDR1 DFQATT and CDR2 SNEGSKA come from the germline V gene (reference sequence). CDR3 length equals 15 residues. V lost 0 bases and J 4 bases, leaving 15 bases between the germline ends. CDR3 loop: CSARDLISSPETQYF. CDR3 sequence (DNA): TGCAGTGCTAGAGATTTGATATCCTCCCCAGAGACCCAGTACTTC.